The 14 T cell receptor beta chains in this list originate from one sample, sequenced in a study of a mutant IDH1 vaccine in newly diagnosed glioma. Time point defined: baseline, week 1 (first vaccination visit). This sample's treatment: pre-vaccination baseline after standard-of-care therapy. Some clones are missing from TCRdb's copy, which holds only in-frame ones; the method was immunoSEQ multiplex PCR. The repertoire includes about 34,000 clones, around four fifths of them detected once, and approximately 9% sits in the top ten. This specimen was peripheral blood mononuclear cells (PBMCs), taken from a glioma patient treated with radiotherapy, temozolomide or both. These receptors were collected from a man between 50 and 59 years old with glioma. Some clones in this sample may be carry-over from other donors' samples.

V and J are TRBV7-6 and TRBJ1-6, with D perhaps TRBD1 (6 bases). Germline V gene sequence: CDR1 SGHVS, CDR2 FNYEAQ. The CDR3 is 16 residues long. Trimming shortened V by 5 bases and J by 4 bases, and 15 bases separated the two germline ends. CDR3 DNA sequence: TGTGCCAGCAGCCGACTGGGGGCTCTATATAATTCACCCCTCCACTTT. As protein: CASSRLGALYNSPLHF.

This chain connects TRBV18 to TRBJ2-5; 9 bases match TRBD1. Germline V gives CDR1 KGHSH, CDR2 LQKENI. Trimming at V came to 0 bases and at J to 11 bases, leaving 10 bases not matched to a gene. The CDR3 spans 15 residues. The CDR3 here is CASSPPNRGLWEQYF. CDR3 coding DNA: TGTGCCAGCTCACCACCGAACAGGGGGCTATGGGAGCAGTACTTC.

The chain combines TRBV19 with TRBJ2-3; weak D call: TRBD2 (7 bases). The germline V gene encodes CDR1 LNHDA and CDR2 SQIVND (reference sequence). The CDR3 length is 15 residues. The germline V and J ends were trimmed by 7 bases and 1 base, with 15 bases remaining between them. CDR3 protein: CASTPTGGRTDTQYF. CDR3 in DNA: TGTGCCAGTACCCCGACGGGGGGCCGCACAGATACGCAGTATTTT.

The CDR3 spells CASSPEAARGYTF. CDR3 in DNA: TGTGCCAGCAGCCCAGAGGCCGCGCGGGGCTACACCTTC. V usage is TRBV6-1 and J usage is TRBJ1-2; D ambiguous. Germline V CDR1 and CDR2: MNHNS, SASEGT. This CDR3 is 13 amino acids long. The V and J ends lost 6 bases and 8 bases respectively, with 16 bases between them.

The CDR3 sequence: CASSLVRSSGHYKVDGYTF. In nucleotides, the CDR3 is TGCGCCAGCAGCTTGGTCCGTAGCTCGGGACATTATAAAGTTGATGGCTACACCTTC. The V call is TRBV5-1, the J call TRBJ1-2, with D perhaps matching TRBD1 (6 bases). CDR3 size: 19 residues. CDR1 is SGHRS, CDR2 YFSETQ, per germline. The ends were cut back, 0 bases at V and 6 bases at J, with 27 bases in the middle.

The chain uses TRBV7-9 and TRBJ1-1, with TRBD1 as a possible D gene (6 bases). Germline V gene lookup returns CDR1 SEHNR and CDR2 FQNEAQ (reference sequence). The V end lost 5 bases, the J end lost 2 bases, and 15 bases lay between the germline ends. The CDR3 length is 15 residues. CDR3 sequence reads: CASSPTGGSNTEAFF. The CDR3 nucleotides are TGTGCCAGCAGCCCGACAGGAGGATCAAACACTGAAGCTTTCTTT.

DNA for the CDR3: TGTGCCATCAGTCCCTCCGGACAGGTGGGCACCGGGGAGCTGTTTTTT. Amino acids: CAISPSGQVGTGELFF. The chain recombines TRBV10-3 with TRBJ2-2; 7 positions agree with TRBD1. Germline values: CDR1 ENHRY, CDR2 SYGVKD. The trim removed 5 bases at V and 4 bases at J, leaving 10 bases unmatched. The CDR3 sequence is 16 residues long.

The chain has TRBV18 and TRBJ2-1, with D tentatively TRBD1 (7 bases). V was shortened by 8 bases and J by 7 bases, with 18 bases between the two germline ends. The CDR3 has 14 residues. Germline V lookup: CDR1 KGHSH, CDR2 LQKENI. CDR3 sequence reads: CASTTGARGNEQFF. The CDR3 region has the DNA TGTGCCAGCACTACAGGGGCTCGGGGGAATGAGCAGTTCTTC.

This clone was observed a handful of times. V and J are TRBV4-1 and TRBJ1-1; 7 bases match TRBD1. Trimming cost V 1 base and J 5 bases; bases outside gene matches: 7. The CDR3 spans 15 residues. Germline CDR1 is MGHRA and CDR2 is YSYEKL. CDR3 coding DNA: TGCGCCAGCAGCCAAGCCCAGGGGGGACGGACTGAAGCTTTCTTT. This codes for CASSQAQGGRTEAFF.

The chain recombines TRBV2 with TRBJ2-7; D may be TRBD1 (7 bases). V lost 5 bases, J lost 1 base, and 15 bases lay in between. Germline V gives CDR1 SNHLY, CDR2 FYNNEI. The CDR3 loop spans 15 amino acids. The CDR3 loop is CASSPGGPASYEQYF. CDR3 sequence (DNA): TGTGCCAGCAGTCCAGGGGGGCCCGCATCCTACGAGCAGTACTTC.

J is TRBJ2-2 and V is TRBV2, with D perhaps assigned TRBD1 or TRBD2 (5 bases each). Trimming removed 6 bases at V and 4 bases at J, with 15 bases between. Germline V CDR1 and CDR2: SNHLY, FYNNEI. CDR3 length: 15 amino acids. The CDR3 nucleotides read TGTGCCAGCAGCCTCCGGGACCAAATCACCGGGGAGCTGTTTTTT. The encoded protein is CASSLRDQITGELFF. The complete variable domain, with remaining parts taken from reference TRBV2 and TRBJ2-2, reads EPEVTQTPSHQVTQMGQEVILRCVPISNHLYFYWYRQILGQKVEFLVSFYNNEISEKSEIFDDQFSVERPDGSNFTLKIRSTKLEDSAMYFCASSLRDQITGELFFGEGSRLTVL.

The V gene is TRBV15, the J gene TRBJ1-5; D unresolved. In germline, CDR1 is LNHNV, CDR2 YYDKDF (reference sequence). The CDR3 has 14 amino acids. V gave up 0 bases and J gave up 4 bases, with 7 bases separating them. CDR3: CATSREGRNQPQHF. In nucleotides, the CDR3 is TGTGCCACCAGCAGAGAGGGTAGAAATCAGCCCCAGCATTTT.

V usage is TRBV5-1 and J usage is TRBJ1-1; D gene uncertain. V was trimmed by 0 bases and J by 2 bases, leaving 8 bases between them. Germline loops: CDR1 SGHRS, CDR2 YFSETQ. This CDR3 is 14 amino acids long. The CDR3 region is CASSLGRLNTEAFF. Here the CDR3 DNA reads TGCGCCAGCAGCTTGGGCAGATTAAACACTGAAGCTTTCTTT.

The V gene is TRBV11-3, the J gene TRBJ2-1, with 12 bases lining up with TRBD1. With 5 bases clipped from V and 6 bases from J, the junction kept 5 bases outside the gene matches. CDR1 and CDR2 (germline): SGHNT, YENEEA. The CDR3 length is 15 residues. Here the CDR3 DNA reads TGTGCCAGCAGCGACCGGGACAGGGGGCTCAATGAGCAGTTCTTC. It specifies CASSDRDRGLNEQFF.